This TCR beta chain was identified in a study of blood T cell repertoires in COVID-19. TCRdb's table, derived via immunoSEQ multiplex PCR, lists solely in-frame clones and lacks some. This table has around 310,000 clones, 70% to 90% appearing once. This CDR3 has 13 residues. V was trimmed by 1 base and J by 8 bases, leaving 12 bases between them. Germline V gene data show CDR1 as GTSNPN and CDR2 as SVGIG (reference sequence). The source of this sequence is an older woman with acute or convalescent COVID-19. The chain has TRBV30 and TRBJ1-3; D is possibly TRBD1 (5 bases). Sequenced sample: peripheral blood. The CDR3 bases are TGTGCCTGGAGTGCCGGGACGGGAGACACCATATATTTT. This gives the protein CAWSAGTGDTIYF. The whole variable domain, filled in from reference TRBV30 and TRBJ1-3, reads SQTIHQWPATLVQPVGSPLSLECTVEGTSNPNLYWYRQAAGRGLQLLFYSVGIGQISSEVPQNLSASRPQDRQFILSSKKLLLSDSGFYLCAWSAGTGDTIYFGEGSWLTVV.